One sample yielded the 5 T cell receptor beta chains listed below, sequenced in a study of technical replicates of blood from a few donors. Only in-frame clones appear in the TCRdb table, and some are missing; sequencing was by immunoSEQ multiplex PCR. The sample yields about 100,000 clones, approximately 94% seen once. The sequencing input was T cells isolated from PBMCs. These receptors were taken from a human donor in good health.

This chain joins TRBV19 and TRBJ2-1, with 10 bases identical to TRBD2. The germline CDR1 and CDR2 sequences are LNHDA and SQIVND (reference sequence). V lost 5 bases and J lost 2; bases outside the gene matches: 9. The CDR3 is made up of 17 amino acids. The CDR3 reads CASSDSSSGGTYNEQFF. The CDR3 DNA sequence: TGTGCCAGTAGTGACTCGTCTAGCGGGGGAACCTACAATGAGCAGTTCTTC.

J is TRBJ2-1 and V is TRBV13; 8 nucleotides line up with TRBD2. The J segment lost 7 bases and the V segment lost 6 bases, leaving 11 bases of the junction unmatched. The V gene's germline CDR1 is PRHDT and CDR2 FYEKMQ (reference sequence). The length of the CDR3 is 15 residues. CDR3 in amino acids: CASSLPAGGGNEQFF. CDR3 coding DNA: TGTGCCAGCAGTCTCCCCGCGGGGGGAGGGAATGAGCAGTTCTTC.

The V and J genes are TRBV5-1 and TRBJ1-2; 9 positions match TRBD1. CDR1 SGHRS and CDR2 YFSETQ come from the germline V gene. Trimming cost V 4 bases and J 5 bases; bases outside gene matches: 12. The CDR3 has 16 amino acids. For the CDR3, the DNA is TGCGCCAGCAGCCGGGAAACAGGGGGCAGTTGGTATGGCTACACCTTC. It encodes CASSRETGGSWYGYTF.

The genes are TRBV2 and TRBJ2-7; D is ambiguous. The CDR3 is made up of 13 amino acids. CDR1 SNHLY and CDR2 FYNNEI come from the germline V gene. V lost 9 bases to trimming and J lost 1 base, with 13 bases between them. The CDR3 spells CASRSFKSYEQYF. The CDR3 DNA reads TGTGCCAGTAGAAGCTTTAAATCCTACGAGCAGTACTTC.

The chain joins TRBV10-1 to TRBJ1-1; D call uncertain. Trimming removed 6 bases at V and 6 bases at J, with 17 bases between. Germline lookup yields CDR1 WNHNN and CDR2 SYGVQD (reference sequence). The length of the CDR3 is 14 residues. CDR3 residues: CASSFQVTGSEAFF. The CDR3 DNA reads as TGCGCCAGCAGCTTCCAAGTCACGGGATCTGAAGCTTTCTTT.